These T cell receptor beta chains were read from a single sample in a study of blood T cell repertoires in COVID-19. Using immunoSEQ multiplex PCR, the repertoire was profiled, and TCRdb retains in-frame clones only, with some absent. The data show 250,000 to 300,000 clones, with around 88% seen just once and approximately 9.5% held by the top ten. Sample: PBMCs or T cells enriched from blood (not recorded which). The receptors shown here come from a middle-aged man who had recovered from COVID-19. The CDR3 runs from the conserved cysteine through the conserved F or W. A D gene is named only where the DNA matches it firmly. A row's size may be missing; if present it is once, few, many or a size class.

J gene	V gene	clone size	D gene	CDR3 DNA	CDR3 protein
TRBJ2-7	TRBV12-3/TRBV12-4	few	.	TGTGCCAGCAGTTTCGGGGACGAGCAGTACTTC	CASSFGDEQYF
TRBJ1-1	TRBV28	.	.	TGTGCCAGCAGTTTAAAAGCGGACCAGTTTGACACTGAAGCTTTCTTT	CASSLKADQFDTEAFF
TRBJ2-7	TRBV3-1/TRBV3-2	.	TRBD2	TGTGCCAGCACCCAGGGACTAGCTGGCGAGCAGTACTTC	CASTQGLAGEQYF
TRBJ1-1	TRBV7-3	.	.	TGTGCCAGCAGCTTATACGGACCCCACGCGGCGGCAGGGGAGAACACTGAAGCTTTCTTT	CASSLYGPHAAAGENTEAFF
TRBJ1-2	TRBV7-2	.	.	TGTGCCAGCAGCTTAGGGGCAGCCGTACTCTATGGCTACACCTTC	CASSLGAAVLYGYTF
TRBJ1-1	TRBV7-8	.	.	TGTGCCAGCAGCCGTTTACAGGGTATAGCTTTCTTT	CASSRLQGIAFF
TRBJ2-4	TRBV28	once	TRBD1	TGTGCCAGCAGTATAAGACAGGGGTCGGACATTCAGTACTTC	CASSIRQGSDIQYF
TRBJ2-2	TRBV9	.	.	TGTGCCAGCAGTGGGGTGGGGCGGGACTACACCGGGGAGCTGTTTTTT	CASSGVGRDYTGELFF
TRBJ2-3	TRBV29-1	.	TRBD1	TGCAGCGTCAACGGACAGGGGGCTGTCACAGATACGCAGTATTTT	CSVNGQGAVTDTQYF
TRBJ1-2	TRBV7-9	.	.	TGTGCCAGCAGCTTAGTTGGGCGGGGAACCTTAACTCTCTATGGCTACACCTTC	CASSLVGRGTLTLYGYTF
TRBJ2-7	TRBV3-1/TRBV3-2	.	.	TGTGCCAGCAGCCTTAATATAGGAGCCTACGAGCAGTACTTC	CASSLNIGAYEQYF
TRBJ2-7	TRBV9	.	.	TGTGCCAGCAGCGTAGCAGGGTCCTCCTACTACGAGCAGTACTTC	CASSVAGSSYYEQYF
TRBJ2-1	TRBV7-6	.	TRBD2	TGTGCCAGCAGCTTAGATCGGGAGGGAACCTACAATGAGCAGTTCTTC	CASSLDREGTYNEQFF
TRBJ1-4	TRBV4-2	.	TRBD1	TGTGCCAGCAGCCAAGGTGAAGGACAGGGCGCAACTAATGAAAAACTGTTTTTT	CASSQGEGQGATNEKLFF
TRBJ1-3	TRBV18	.	.	TGTGCCTCAACTAGCTCTGGAAACACCATATATTTT	CASTSSGNTIYF
TRBJ2-1	TRBV28	once	.	TGTGCCAGCAGAACGACAGGCAAGCAGTTCTTC	CASRTTGKQFF
TRBJ2-2	TRBV6-1	.	.	TGTGCCAGCAGGACGCTAGCGCTGCACACCGGGGAGCTGTTTTTT	CASRTLALHTGELFF
TRBJ2-1	TRBV7-2	few	.	TGTGCCAGCAGCTTTATCCGAAGAGGCGGGAACTCCTACAATGAGCAGTTCTTC	CASSFIRRGGNSYNEQFF
TRBJ1-1	TRBV6-5	.	.	TGTGCCAGCACTCCGCAGGGAATGAACACTGAAGCTTTCTTT	CASTPQGMNTEAFF
TRBJ2-7	TRBV27	.	TRBD2	TGTGCCAGCAGCCTCTTCGGAGCGGGGAATACTCATTACGAGCAGTACTTC	CASSLFGAGNTHYEQYF
TRBJ2-5	TRBV11-3	.	.	TGTGCCAGCAGCCCAACTAGGAGGGGGACCCAGTACTTC	CASSPTRRGTQYF
TRBJ2-1	TRBV28	.	.	TGTGCCAGCAGGCCACCCCCGGGACTCCCCGGCGCCAATGAGCAGTTCTTC	CASRPPPGLPGANEQFF
TRBJ1-1	TRBV7-9	.	.	TGTGCCAGCAGCTTAGGCGCAGGCATGAACACTGAAGCTTTCTTT	CASSLGAGMNTEAFF
TRBJ2-1	TRBV9	.	TRBD2	TGTGCCAGCAGCGTAGATTCTAGCGGGAGGGTCACCTACAATGAGCAGTTCTTC	CASSVDSSGRVTYNEQFF
TRBJ2-3	TRBV5-1	.	.	TGCGCCAGCAGCTTGGAGGGGGGGTTCACAGATACGCAGTATTTT	CASSLEGGFTDTQYF
TRBJ1-1	TRBV10-3	.	.	TGTGCCATCAGTGACTGGGGGGGTAGAACTGAAGCTTTCTTT	CAISDWGGRTEAFF
TRBJ2-5	TRBV6-5	.	TRBD2	TGTGCCAGCAGTCAACTAGCGGTCCAAGAGACCCAGTACTTC	CASSQLAVQETQYF
TRBJ2-1	TRBV6-5	.	.	TGTGCCAGCAACATCAGGGGGGCCTACAATGAGCAGTTCTTC	CASNIRGAYNEQFF
TRBJ2-7	TRBV21-1	.	.	TGTGCCAGCAGCAAAGCCAACGAGCAGTACTTC	CASSKANEQYF
TRBJ1-5	TRBV12-5	few	TRBD1	TGTGCTAGTGGTTTGATTGGGACAGGGGAACAGCCCCAGCATTTT	CASGLIGTGEQPQHF
TRBJ2-7	TRBV4-1	.	TRBD2	TGCGCCAGCAGCCACCTACTAGCGGGCTCCTACGAGCAGTACTTC	CASSHLLAGSYEQYF
TRBJ1-5	TRBV11-3	.	TRBD1	TGTGCCAGCAGCTTAGGAGTAAGTGACAGGGGGAATAGCAATCAGCCCCAGCATTTT	CASSLGVSDRGNSNQPQHF
TRBJ1-1	TRBV30	.	.	TGTGCCTGGAGTCGAGACACGAACACTGAAGCTTTCTTT	CAWSRDTNTEAFF
TRBJ1-4	TRBV9	.	.	TGTGCCAGCAGCACCAATACACAGGGAGTGAGGTTTTTT	CASSTNTQGVRFF
TRBJ1-3	TRBV5-4	.	.	TGTGCCAGCAGCCTCCACGGACAGATCTCTGGAAACACCATATATTTT	CASSLHGQISGNTIYF
TRBJ1-2	TRBV7-2	.	TRBD1	TGTGCCAGCAGCGGACTAGGACAGGGTAACTATGGCTACACCTTC	CASSGLGQGNYGYTF
TRBJ2-3	TRBV28	.	.	TGTGCCAGCAGCGCGACTGGAACTAGCACAGATACGCAGTATTTT	CASSATGTSTDTQYF
TRBJ2-3	TRBV2	.	TRBD2	TGTGCCAGCATTTTCCTGGGAGGGGATACGCAGTATTTT	CASIFLGGDTQYF
TRBJ2-7	TRBV28	.	TRBD1	TGTGCCAGCAGCCCCCGGACAGGACTCTACGAGCAGTACTTC	CASSPRTGLYEQYF
TRBJ2-1	TRBV6-2/TRBV6-3	.	TRBD2	TGTGCCAGCAGTTACTCGAGTAATACCCCCGGGGGGGCTAGGAATGAGCAGTTCTTC	CASSYSSNTPGGARNEQFF
TRBJ1-2	TRBV10-3	.	.	TGTGCCATCAGTGGCCTCGGGGGGCAGGCAACTAACTATGGCTACACCTTC	CAISGLGGQATNYGYTF
TRBJ2-2	TRBV7-6	.	.	TGTGCCAGCAGCCCAAACACCGGGGAGCTGTTTTTT	CASSPNTGELFF
TRBJ1-2	TRBV30	few	.	TGTGCCTGGGCAAAACAGGGTGGTTATGGCTACACCTTC	CAWAKQGGYGYTF
TRBJ1-5	TRBV19	.	.	TGTGCCAGTAGTGCCCTAACAGGCAATCAGCCCCAGCATTTT	CASSALTGNQPQHF
TRBJ2-7	TRBV19	.	TRBD1	TGTGCCAGTAGTATAGATCGTGGGACAGGTTCGTGGACTCGTCCCTACGAGCAGTACTTC	CASSIDRGTGSWTRPYEQYF
TRBJ1-2	TRBV12-5	.	TRBD1	TGTGCTAGTGGTTTGGTACGGACAGGGGGACCTTCAAGGTACACCTTC	CASGLVRTGGPSRYTF
TRBJ1-1	TRBV18	.	TRBD1	TGTGCCAGCTCACCGGGACAGAATCGGGCCACTGAAGCTTTCTTT	CASSPGQNRATEAFF